The subject of this entry is one T cell receptor beta chain. Its cognate antigen is unknown. This sample is drawn from a study of PD-1 blockade in classical Hodgkin lymphoma. Study outcomes and limitations: Baseline TCR diversity was reportedly lower in newly diagnosed patients than healthy donors. What caused the repertoire differences, perhaps disease activity or prior therapy, remains undefined.

The time point here: newly diagnosed, previously untreated cHL patient sample. Thawed PBMCs were subjected to magnetic negative selection, which yielded isolated CD8+ T cells. V shed 6 bases and J shed 5 bases, with 17 bases lying between them. The germline V gene encodes CDR1 MNHEY and CDR2 SMNVEV (reference sequence). This CDR3 has 14 residues. Profiled with immunoSEQ multiplex PCR; TCRdb holds only in-frame clones, not every one. Of more than 7,500 clones detected, more than 85% appear once; the ten largest clones hold around 8.1%. The sequence came from a human donor with classical Hodgkin lymphoma. The V and J genes are TRBV27 and TRBJ2-7; possibly TRBD1 for D (6 bases). The source material was CD8+ T cells from blood. Written as DNA, the CDR3 is TGTGCCAGCAGCCTTTGGTTGGGGGCTAACGAGCAGTACTTC. Translation gives CASSLWLGANEQYF.